The 15 T cell receptor beta chains reported below all come from one sample, sequenced in a study of cytomegalovirus exposure and HLA in healthy donors. PCR amplification relied on 60 Vbeta primers (plus 13 Jbeta primers). Profiling relied on immunoSEQ multiplex PCR, and the TCRdb table lists in-frame clones only, not all of them. This sample has about 140,000 clones, with around 79% found just once. Specimen: PBMCs. Receptors originate from a man aged 18-30 years in good health and CMV-seronegative.

This clone was found a few times. This sequence joins TRBV5-1 and TRBJ2-7, with 9 bases aligning to TRBD1. CDR1 is SGHRS and CDR2 is YFSETQ in the germline V gene. J gave up 6 bases and V 5 bases, and 15 bases lay outside the gene matches. This CDR3 has 16 amino acids. The CDR3, as DNA: TGCGCCAGCAGTTCCCGGGGGGACAGGGCGGTGTCCGAGCAGTACTTC. Translation gives CASSSRGDRAVSEQYF.

The V call is TRBV7-2, the J call TRBJ1-2; maybe TRBD1 (5 bases). From germline, CDR1 is SGHTA and CDR2 FQGNSA. The CDR3 length is 17 residues. Trimming removed 5 bases at V and 0 bases at J, with 19 bases between. Here the CDR3 reads CASSGSLTAAPNYGYTF. CDR3 in DNA: TGTGCCAGCAGCGGATCTCTGACAGCCGCCCCTAACTATGGCTACACCTTC.

The V and J genes are TRBV30 and TRBJ1-2; D might be TRBD1 (5 bases). CDR3 length equals 13 residues. Trimming stripped 3 bases from V and 3 bases from J, with 11 bases between. Germline V gene lookup returns CDR1 GTSNPN and CDR2 SVGIG (reference sequence). CDR3 sequence: CAWSPRGDYGYTF. In nucleotides, the CDR3 is TGTGCCTGGAGCCCGCGGGGGGACTATGGCTACACCTTC.

V is TRBV11-1 and J is TRBJ1-2; 9 nucleotides line up with TRBD1. Losses at the gene ends were 5 bases for V and 4 bases for J; bases not matched to a gene: 14. The CDR3 sequence is 17 residues long. Germline V gene lookup returns CDR1 SGHAT and CDR2 FQDESV (reference sequence). The CDR3 sequence: CASSPGLYRGHVYGYTF. DNA of the CDR3: TGTGCCAGCAGCCCCGGACTTTACAGGGGGCACGTCTATGGCTACACCTTC. The full variable domain, with the rest looked up from reference TRBV11-1 and TRBJ1-2, is EAEVAQSPRYKITEKSQAVAFWCDPISGHATLYWYRQILGQGPELLVQFQDESVVDDSQLPKDRFSAERLKGVDSTLKIQPAELGDSAMYLCASSPGLYRGHVYGYTFGSGTRLTVV.

This chain uses TRBV2 with TRBJ1-6, with D perhaps matching TRBD1 (5 bases). Deletions cut 3 bases from V and 9 bases from J, with 9 bases between. Germline CDR1 reads SNHLY; CDR2 reads FYNNEI. The CDR3 is 13 residues long. CDR3 bases: TGTGCCAGCAGTGACCAGGGTAGTTCACCCCTCCACTTT. Translated, it gives CASSDQGSSPLHF. Looking up the rest from reference TRBV2 and TRBJ1-6 gives the full variable domain: EPEVTQTPSHQVTQMGQEVILRCVPISNHLYFYWYRQILGQKVEFLVSFYNNEISEKSEIFDDQFSVERPDGSNFTLKIRSTKLEDSAMYFCASSDQGSSPLHFGNGTRLTVT.

The chain has TRBV5-4 and TRBJ2-6; D gene unclear. The germline CDR1 and CDR2 sequences are SGHNT and YYREEE (reference sequence). CDR3 length: 16 residues. Trimming shortened V by 0 bases and J by 1 base, and 8 bases separated the two germline ends. In nucleotides, the CDR3 is TGTGCCAGCAGCTTGGATGCCGGGTCTGGGGCCAACGTCCTGACTTTC. Its protein is CASSLDAGSGANVLTF.

The chain carries TRBV6-1 and TRBJ2-7, with D possibly TRBD1 on 5 matching bases. The V gene's germline CDR1 is MNHNS and CDR2 SASEGT. Trimming stripped 2 bases from V and 4 bases from J, with 9 bases between. The CDR3 length is 13 residues. This chain's CDR3 is CASSERQPYEQYF. The CDR3 nucleotides read TGTGCCAGCAGTGAAAGACAGCCTTACGAGCAGTACTTC.

The CDR3 DNA reads TGTGCCAGCAGTCCGACGCAGGGGCGGGGGGAAAAACTGTTTTTT. Amino acid sequence: CASSPTQGRGEKLFF. The V and J genes are TRBV25-1 and TRBJ1-4; perhaps TRBD1 as D (6 bases). The V and J ends lost 5 bases and 8 bases respectively, with 18 bases between them. The CDR3 runs 15 residues. Per the germline V gene, CDR1 is MGHDK and CDR2 is SYGVNS.

This chain links TRBV27 with TRBJ1-2, with D perhaps matching TRBD1 (5 bases). Germline V gene sequence: CDR1 MNHEY, CDR2 SMNVEV (reference sequence). V lost 1 base and J lost 6, with 21 bases in between. The CDR3 spans 17 residues. CDR3 DNA sequence: TGTGCCAGCAGTTTATGGGGAATTGGGAATTCAGGGAATGGCTACACCTTC. It yields the protein CASSLWGIGNSGNGYTF.

This chain links TRBV5-6 with TRBJ2-7; possible D gene TRBD1, 6 bases. The germline V gene has CDR1 SGHDT and CDR2 YYEEEE. The CDR3 is 15 residues long. The ends were cut back, 2 bases at V and 2 bases at J, with 14 bases in the middle. CDR3 sequence: CASSLETGRPYEQYF. In DNA, the CDR3 is TGTGCCAGCAGCTTAGAAACAGGGCGCCCCTACGAGCAGTACTTC.

This chain links TRBV4-2 with TRBJ1-4; 9 nucleotides agree with TRBD1. The CDR3 spans 16 residues. V lost 2 bases and J lost 3; bases outside the gene matches: 4. Germline V gene lookup returns CDR1 LGHNA and CDR2 YNFKEQ. The CDR3 DNA is TGTGCCAGCAGCCAACCGGGACAGGGATCTAATGAAAAACTGTTTTTT. It encodes CASSQPGQGSNEKLFF.

As to this clone: One junction end does not reproduce the germline sequence, and a read error may be involved. Other DNA sequences within the sample encode an identical CDR3. The V gene is TRBV10-3, the J gene TRBJ1-5; 7 bases match TRBD1. Germline V gene lookup returns CDR1 ENHRY and CDR2 SYGVKD. This CDR3 spans 15 amino acids. The CDR3 nucleotides read TGTGCTATCAGAGCAGGGGGAGAGAGCAATCAGCCCCAGCATTTT. Residues: CAIRAGGESNQPQHF.

The chain combines TRBV27 with TRBJ2-3; D is unresolved. The germline V gene has CDR1 MNHEY and CDR2 SMNVEV (reference sequence). The V gene lost 0 bases and the J gene lost 1 base, with 14 bases spanning the gap. CDR3 size: 17 residues. CDR3 region: CASSLSRSRQGTDTQYF. As DNA, the CDR3 is TGTGCCAGCAGTTTATCTCGCAGTCGCCAAGGCACAGATACGCAGTATTTT.

The chain couples TRBV4-3 to TRBJ2-1; possibly TRBD2 for D (5 bases). The CDR3 is 11 residues long. V lost 4 bases and J 10 bases, leaving 8 bases between the germline ends. CDR1 LGHNA and CDR2 YSLEER come from the germline V gene. The CDR3 region is CASSLGEEQFF. The DNA for the CDR3 is TGCGCCAGCAGCCTCGGGGAGGAGCAGTTCTTC.

This clone has just one count. The chain recombines TRBV15 with TRBJ2-4, with TRBD1 matching over 10 bases. Trimming cost V 0 bases and J 7 bases; bases outside gene matches: 3. This CDR3 has 15 amino acids. CDR1 is LNHNV, CDR2 YYDKDF, per germline (reference sequence). The DNA for the CDR3 is TGTGCCACCAGCAGAGAAAGGACAGGGGGGAACATTCAGTACTTC. Translating it yields CATSRERTGGNIQYF.